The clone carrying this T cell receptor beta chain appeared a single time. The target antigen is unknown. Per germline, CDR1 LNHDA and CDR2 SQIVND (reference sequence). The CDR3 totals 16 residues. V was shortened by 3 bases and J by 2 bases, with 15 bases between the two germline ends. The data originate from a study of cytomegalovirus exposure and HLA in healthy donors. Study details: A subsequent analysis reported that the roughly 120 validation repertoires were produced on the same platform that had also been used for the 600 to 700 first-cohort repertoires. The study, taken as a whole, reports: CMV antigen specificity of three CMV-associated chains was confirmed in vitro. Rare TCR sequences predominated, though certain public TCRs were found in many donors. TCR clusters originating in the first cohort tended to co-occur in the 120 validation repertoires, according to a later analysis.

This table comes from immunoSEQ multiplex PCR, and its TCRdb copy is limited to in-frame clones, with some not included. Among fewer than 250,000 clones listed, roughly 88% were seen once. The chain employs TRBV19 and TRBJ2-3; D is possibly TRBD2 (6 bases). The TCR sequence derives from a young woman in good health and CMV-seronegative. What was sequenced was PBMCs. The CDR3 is CASSITTSSYTDTQYF. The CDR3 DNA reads TGTGCCAGTAGTATTACTACTAGCAGCTACACAGATACGCAGTATTTT.